A selection of T cell receptor beta chains follows, all from one sample in a study of T cell responses to AZD1222 COVID-19 vaccine. Using immunoSEQ multiplex PCR, the repertoire was profiled, and TCRdb retains in-frame clones only, with some absent. The table lists tens of thousands of clones, about three quarters of them singletons. The sequencing used peripheral blood, collected 28 days after the second AZD1222 dose. The receptors here all came from an adult who received the AZD1222 COVID-19 vaccine. CDR3s include the opening cysteine and the closing phenylalanine or tryptophan. Fields, in order: D gene, V gene, clone size, J gene, CDR3 protein, CDR3 DNA. D genes are given only for firm matches. Expanded clones are given a class, and other clones once, few, many or no size at all.

>.|TRBV2|few|TRBJ2-2
CASSKMSDTGELFF
TGTGCCAGCTCTAAAATGAGCGACACCGGGGAGCTGTTTTTT
>.|TRBV24-1|.|TRBJ2-1
CATSARENEQFF
TGTGCCACCAGTGCTAGGGAGAATGAGCAGTTCTTC
>.|TRBV5-1|.|TRBJ2-7
CASSFDTAYEQYF
TGCGCCAGCAGCTTCGACACAGCCTACGAGCAGTACTTC
>TRBD1|TRBV28|.|TRBJ2-7
CASGNPGQGRNEQYF
TGTGCCAGCGGTAACCCGGGACAGGGACGTAACGAGCAGTACTTC
>.|TRBV6-6|.|TRBJ1-2
CASMNKGRVLYGYTF
TGTGCCAGTATGAATAAGGGGAGGGTCCTCTATGGCTACACCTTC
>TRBD1|TRBV7-8|.|TRBJ2-5
CASSLSGTAYQETQYF
TGTGCCAGCAGCCTCTCCGGGACAGCGTACCAAGAGACCCAGTACTTC
>TRBD1|TRBV7-2|.|TRBJ1-6
CASSLERGRGSPLHF
TGTGCCAGCAGCTTAGAGAGGGGGCGAGGTTCACCCCTCCACTTT
>TRBD2|TRBV28|.|TRBJ2-7
CASSFPSGGLSYEQYF
TGTGCCAGCAGTTTCCCTAGCGGGGGGCTCTCCTACGAGCAGTACTTC
>.|TRBV12-3/TRBV12-4|few|TRBJ2-6
CASRPTGANVLTF
TGTGCCAGCAGGCCCACTGGGGCCAACGTCCTGACTTTC
>.|TRBV6-5|.|TRBJ2-7
CASLMGGEGEQYF
TGTGCCAGCTTAATGGGGGGCGAGGGCGAGCAGTACTTC
>TRBD1|TRBV5-6|.|TRBJ1-1
CASSLALRGITEAFF
TGTGCCAGCAGCTTGGCTCTCAGGGGGATCACTGAAGCTTTCTTT
>TRBD1|TRBV10-3|.|TRBJ2-2
CAISGTGNTGELFF
TGTGCCATCAGTGGGACAGGGAACACCGGGGAGCTGTTTTTT
>TRBD1|TRBV5-1|.|TRBJ1-3
CASSSTNTGGAGNTIYF
TGCGCCAGCAGCTCAACAAACACAGGGGGGGCTGGAAACACCATATATTTT
>.|TRBV12-5|.|TRBJ2-7
CASGLVSRSEQYF
TGTGCTAGTGGTTTGGTATCTAGGAGCGAGCAGTACTTC
>.|TRBV10-3|.|TRBJ1-6
CAISESTDSPLHF
TGTGCCATCAGTGAGTCAACAGATTCACCCCTCCACTTT
>TRBD1|TRBV11-1|.|TRBJ2-1
CASSWDGTDAYNEQFF
TGTGCCAGCAGCTGGGATGGGACAGATGCCTACAATGAGCAGTTCTTC
>TRBD1|TRBV5-1|.|TRBJ1-4
CASSVLAGTGDEKLFF
TGCGCCAGCAGCGTCCTAGCCGGGACAGGGGATGAAAAACTGTTTTTT
>TRBD2|TRBV18|.|TRBJ2-2
CASSLASGDNTGELFF
TGTGCCAGCTCACTGGCTAGCGGGGATAACACCGGGGAGCTGTTTTTT
>.|TRBV2|.|TRBJ1-2
CASSDLVYGYTF
TGTGCCAGCAGTGATTTGGTTTATGGCTACACCTTC
>.|TRBV7-2|.|TRBJ1-2
CASSSRTVLGYTF
TGTGCCAGCAGCTCCCGGACGGTTCTTGGCTACACCTTC
>.|TRBV28|.|TRBJ2-1
CASSSGIYNEQFF
TGTGCCAGCAGCTCAGGGATCTACAATGAGCAGTTCTTC
>TRBD1|TRBV14|.|TRBJ1-4
CASSQTLPDRGLLMRKLFF
TGTGCCAGCAGCCAGACTCTCCCGGACAGGGGGCTATTAATGAGGAAACTGTTTTTT
>.|TRBV6-1|.|TRBJ1-6
CASSELRNRHDSPLHF
TGTGCCAGCAGTGAATTGAGGAACCGGCATGATTCACCCCTCCACTTT
>.|TRBV27|.|TRBJ1-5
CASRPLRANQPQHF
TGTGCCAGCAGGCCCCTTCGGGCCAATCAGCCCCAGCATTTT
>TRBD1|TRBV5-1|.|TRBJ1-2
CASTSEGARAAGGYTF
TGCGCCAGCACCTCTGAGGGGGCGAGAGCCGCCGGGGGCTACACCTTC
>.|TRBV18|.|TRBJ1-5
CASSPRDGANQPQHF
TGTGCCAGCTCGCCCCGGGACGGCGCCAATCAGCCCCAGCATTTT
>TRBD1|TRBV10-3|few|TRBJ2-7
CAISAGQGLSYEQYF
TGTGCCATCAGTGCGGGACAGGGTTTGAGCTACGAGCAGTACTTC
>.|TRBV10-3|.|TRBJ1-2
CAISESVAYGYTF
TGTGCCATCAGTGAGTCGGTTGCCTATGGCTACACCTTC
>.|TRBV28|.|TRBJ1-4
CASSSPGYEKLFF
TGTGCCAGCAGTTCGCCGGGTTATGAAAAACTGTTTTTT